The clone carrying this T cell receptor beta chain turned up a few times. TCRdb recomputed calls from the 5' RACE reads with MiXCR, one row per CDR3 protein. Among a few hundred thousand distinct CDR3 sequences, 4.1% were seen once, and the ten largest hold about 22%. This record belongs to a study of T cells after yellow fever vaccination. V dropped 5 bases and J dropped 2; count of bases not matched to a gene: 1. This CDR3 is built from 14 residues. The chain couples TRBV12-3 or TRBV12-4 to TRBJ2-1, with TRBD2 identical over 9 bases. This specimen consisted of PBMCs, obtained 5 days after the yellow fever booster vaccination. The sequence came from a man between 18 and 35 years old who received the YFV17D yellow fever vaccine. The CDR3 loop is CASSGGGAYNEQFF. For the CDR3, the DNA is TGTGCCAGCAGTGGCGGGGGGGCCTACAATGAGCAGTTCTTC.